The sequence of this T cell receptor beta chain was determined in a study of blood T cells in healthy people across ages. Study-level background: Template switching picked up about one barcoded beta molecule for each two T cells.

Per the germline V gene, CDR1 is LGHNA and CDR2 is YSLEER. V shed 1 base and J shed 1 base, with 17 bases lying between them. The CDR3 totals 17 residues. Primed by a sample-barcoded 5' primer and a J-beta primer mix, a second PCR proceeded for roughly 6 to 12 cycles. TCRdb passed the 5' RACE reads through MiXCR, listing each CDR3 protein once. The table has some 1,800,000 distinct CDR3 sequences, roughly two fifths seen once; the top ten hold roughly 23%. This clonotype was counted between two and nine times. Samples each yielded at least 6 micrograms of total RNA. This sequence originates from a human donor in good health. This chain uses TRBV4-3 with TRBJ2-7, with D perhaps matching TRBD1 (6 bases). Sequencing was performed on blood. The DNA for the CDR3 is TGCGCCAGCAGCCAAGTGATTGACAGGCAAGATTCCTACGAGCAGTACTTC. This sequence encodes CASSQVIDRQDSYEQYF.